These 10 T cell receptor beta chains were all obtained from the same sample, sequenced in a study of PD-1 blockade in classical Hodgkin lymphoma. All the patients suffered relapse after autologous stem cell transplantation, and brentuximab vedotin exposure differed. Sequencing was performed with immunoSEQ multiplex PCR; in TCRdb, only in-frame clones are kept and a portion is missing. Among tens of thousands of clones listed, more than 75% were seen once. Material: peripheral blood mononuclear cells (PBMCs), obtained before the second cycle of nivolumab. The source is a human donor with classical Hodgkin lymphoma.

The rearrangement uses TRBV5-5 and TRBJ1-3; D call uncertain. The V end was cut by 0 bases, the J end by 0 bases, with 7 bases between. The germline CDR1 and CDR2 sequences are SGHKS and YYEKEE (reference sequence). The CDR3 covers 15 residues. CDR3 bases: TGTGCCAGCAGCTTGGAAGGTTCCTCTGGAAACACCATATATTTT. Its translation is CASSLEGSSGNTIYF.

The chain uses TRBV27 and TRBJ2-1; 11 positions match TRBD2. Germline trimming cut 7 bases from V and 7 bases from J; bases unmatched to any gene: 9. The germline V gene encodes CDR1 MNHEY and CDR2 SMNVEV (reference sequence). CDR3 size: 15 residues. This CDR3 reads CASTLGASGGNEQFF. The CDR3 coding sequence is TGTGCCAGCACCCTAGGGGCTAGCGGGGGGAATGAGCAGTTCTTC.

The chain uses TRBV7-9 and TRBJ2-1; 9 nucleotides agree with TRBD1. Germline CDR1 is SEHNR and CDR2 is FQNEAQ (reference sequence). The CDR3 spans 16 residues. With V trimmed by 4 bases and J by 9 bases, 13 bases remained unmatched. The CDR3 loop reads CASSSQRGTGKGEQFF. CDR3 bases: TGTGCCAGCAGCTCTCAAAGAGGGACAGGGAAAGGTGAGCAGTTCTTC.

The V call is TRBV5-6, the J call TRBJ2-7, with 10 bases identical to TRBD2. There are 14 residues in the CDR3. Germline V gene lookup returns CDR1 SGHDT and CDR2 YYEEEE. J was trimmed by 6 bases and V by 4 bases; bases with no gene match: 7. For the CDR3, the DNA is TGTGCCAGCAGCATCGGACTAGCGGCGCTCGAGCAGTACTTC. Its translation is CASSIGLAALEQYF.

This sequence joins TRBV15 and TRBJ2-3, with 8 bases aligning to TRBD2. The germline CDR1 and CDR2 sequences are LNHNV and YYDKDF (reference sequence). The V gene end was trimmed by 3 bases and the J gene end by 3 bases; junction bases not matched to a gene: 8. CDR3 size: 16 residues. The chain's CDR3 is CATSRGGRGATDTQYF. CDR3 sequence (DNA): TGTGCCACCAGCAGGGGGGGGCGGGGGGCTACAGATACGCAGTATTTT.

This chain links TRBV6-6 with TRBJ2-3, with D perhaps matching TRBD2 (6 bases). The CDR3 extends over 15 amino acids. CDR1 MNHNY and CDR2 SVGAGI come from the germline V gene (reference sequence). The germline V and J ends were trimmed by 5 bases and 6 bases, with 18 bases remaining between them. CDR3 nucleotides: TGTGCCAGCAGTACCCCGTCGCTAGCGAGGGATACGCAGTATTTT. Amino acids: CASSTPSLARDTQYF.

This clone has just one count. V usage is TRBV5-1 and J usage is TRBJ2-3; D might be TRBD2 (5 bases). CDR1 is SGHRS, CDR2 YFSETQ, per germline. V lost 1 base to trimming and J lost 1 base, with 19 bases between them. The CDR3 is made up of 18 amino acids. The CDR3 loop reads CASSLLGAGGRGTDTQYF. The CDR3 region has the DNA TGCGCCAGCAGCTTGTTGGGTGCGGGCGGGCGCGGCACAGATACGCAGTATTTT. Using reference TRBV5-1 and TRBJ2-3 for the parts outside the CDR3, the full variable domain is KAGVTQTPRYLIKTRGQQVTLSCSPISGHRSVSWYQQTPGQGLQFLFEYFSETQRNKGNFPGRFSGRQFSNSRSEMNVSTLELGDSALYLCASSLLGAGGRGTDTQYFGPGTRLTVL.

The chain combines TRBV6-1 with TRBJ2-3; 9 bases fit TRBD2. This CDR3 comprises 15 residues. With 8 bases clipped from V and 4 bases from J, the junction kept 10 bases outside the gene matches. The germline V gene encodes CDR1 MNHNS and CDR2 SASEGT. CDR3 nucleotides: TGTGCCAGCGCAAGAGGGGCGGGGGGGCCAGATACGCAGTATTTT. This gives the protein CASARGAGGPDTQYF.

This chain links TRBV7-8 with TRBJ1-2, with no clear D. The length of the CDR3 is 15 residues. V was cut by 1 base and J by 3 bases, with 12 bases left in between. Germline CDR1 and CDR2: SGHVS and FQNEAQ. DNA of the CDR3: TGTGCCAGCAGCTTAGTCCCATCGGGCTACTATGGCTACACCTTC. This translates into CASSLVPSGYYGYTF. Full variable domain (rest looked up from reference TRBV7-8 and TRBJ1-2): GAGVSQSPRYKVAKRGQDVALRCDPISGHVSLFWYQQALGQGPEFLTYFQNEAQLDKSGLPSDRFFAERPEGSVSTLKIQRTQQEDSAVYLCASSLVPSGYYGYTFGSGTRLTVV.

V and J are TRBV9 and TRBJ1-2; 7 bases fit TRBD1. Losses at the gene ends were 0 bases for V and 4 bases for J; bases not matched to a gene: 6. The CDR3 runs 15 residues. Germline loops: CDR1 SGDLS, CDR2 YYNGEE. In DNA form, the CDR3 reads TGTGCCAGCAGCGTAGCTTACAGGGGTCCCTATGGCTACACCTTC. Translation gives CASSVAYRGPYGYTF.